This T cell receptor beta chain was found in a study of blood T cell repertoires in COVID-19. Study-wide context: Both acute and convalescent COVID-19 samples were obtained from the United States, Italy and Spain. Sample material is recorded as cDNA or gDNA derived from T cells, B-cell-depleted T cells, or PBMCs.

Authors' analysis steps: Amplified reference gene primers provided the basis for estimating nucleated cell counts. The table came from immunoSEQ multiplex PCR; TCRdb's copy has only in-frame clones and leaves some out. V and J calls and clone size come straight from that table; D and trimming were deduced from the DNA. The sample yields about 67,000 clones, about 90% seen once. After removal of 1 base from V and 7 bases from J, the junction contained 0 bases not matched to a gene. The CDR3 is 13 residues long. The germline V gene has CDR1 SGHKS and CDR2 YYEKEE (reference sequence). The sequencing input was peripheral blood. The chain is built from TRBV5-5 and TRBJ1-5; 9 bases are a match to TRBD1. This sequence was found in a man in his fifties with active COVID-19. The CDR3 loop is CASSLTGGQPQHF. The DNA of the CDR3 is TGTGCCAGCAGCTTGACAGGGGGCCAGCCCCAGCATTTT.